The 14 T cell receptor beta chains below were found in one sample sequenced in a study of T-cell memory formation after mild COVID-19. TCRdb used MiXCR to reprocess the 5' RACE reads, holding one entry per CDR3 protein. The sample includes roughly 68,000 distinct CDR3 sequences, approximately 15% of them seen just once. Sequencing was carried out using PBMCs or a T cell subset sorted from them (not recorded which). All receptors derive from an adult woman who had mild COVID-19 (a few samples of this study predate the infection). Cell type and time point are not known.

J is TRBJ2-1 and V is TRBV24-1; a weak D match, TRBD1 (6 bases). V was cut by 5 bases and J by 8 bases, with 12 bases left in between. Germline V CDR1 and CDR2: KGHDR, SFDVKD. This CDR3 spans 13 amino acids. CDR3 in amino acids: CATSVTGFDEQFF. In DNA, the CDR3 is TGTGCCACCAGTGTCACAGGGTTCGATGAGCAGTTCTTC.

J is TRBJ1-1 and V is TRBV7-9; D call uncertain. The CDR3 is made up of 12 amino acids. Germline CDR1 is SEHNR and CDR2 is FQNEAQ (reference sequence). The V end lost 1 base, the J end lost 6 bases, and 6 bases lay between the germline ends. CDR3 coding DNA: TGTGCCAGCAGCTTAGACGGAGCTGAAGCTTTCTTT. The encoded protein is CASSLDGAEAFF.

This clonotype was counted only a few times. In nucleotides, the CDR3 is TGTGCCAGCAGCGTAGCGGGCGGGAGGAGCTACGAGCAGTACTTC. Protein: CASSVAGGRSYEQYF. The J gene is TRBJ2-7, the V gene TRBV9; 8 bases are a match to TRBD2. CDR1 is SGDLS, CDR2 YYNGEE, per germline. V was clipped by 0 bases and J by 3 bases; unmatched bases: 5. The CDR3 has 15 amino acids. The full variable domain, its missing parts supplied by reference TRBV9 and TRBJ2-7, is DSGVTQTPKHLITATGQRVTLRCSPRSGDLSVYWYQQSLDQGLQFLIQYYNGEERAKGNILERFSAQQFPDLHSELNLSSLELGDSALYFCASSVAGGRSYEQYFGPGTRLTVT.

This clonotype showed up just a few times. The V and J genes are TRBV6-5 and TRBJ2-1, with TRBD1 matching over 7 bases. The junction had 4 bases not matched to a gene; V was cut back by 0 bases and J by 2 bases. Germline V lookup: CDR1 MNHEY, CDR2 SVGAGI. The CDR3 covers 16 residues. The CDR3 here is CASSYSKTGTYNEQFF. The CDR3 DNA follows: TGTGCCAGCAGTTACTCGAAGACAGGGACCTACAATGAGCAGTTCTTC.

The chain couples TRBV4-1 to TRBJ2-7; 7 positions agree with TRBD2. Germline V gene sequence: CDR1 MGHRA, CDR2 YSYEKL. V lost 2 bases, J lost 1 base, and 8 bases stayed unmatched. The CDR3 has 16 amino acids. The CDR3 sequence is CASSQLWAGESYEQYF. DNA of the CDR3: TGCGCCAGCAGCCAATTGTGGGCGGGGGAGTCCTACGAGCAGTACTTC.

This clonotype occurred a few times. This chain connects TRBV5-1 to TRBJ1-1; TRBD1 matches 8 bases. Trimming at V came to 3 bases and at J to 3 bases, leaving 4 bases not matched to a gene. CDR1 and CDR2 from the germline V gene are SGHRS and YFSETQ. This CDR3 is 14 amino acids long. CDR3 nucleotide sequence: TGCGCCAGCAGCTGGGGGACAGGCTACACTGAAGCTTTCTTT. Its protein product is CASSWGTGYTEAFF.

This clonotype was recorded a few times. The chain links TRBV6-5 to TRBJ2-3, with 9 nucleotides matching TRBD1. Germline CDR1 reads MNHEY; CDR2 reads SVGAGI. The CDR3 is 15 amino acids. With 5 bases clipped from V and 0 bases from J, the junction kept 3 bases outside the gene matches. The CDR3: CASSAGTGSTDTQYF. The CDR3 DNA reads TGTGCCAGCAGTGCCGGGACAGGGAGCACAGATACGCAGTATTTT.

The chain recombines TRBV7-9 with TRBJ1-1; TRBD1 matches 8 bases. The CDR3 consists of 15 residues. V trimming: 0 bases; J trimming: 3 bases; junction bases outside the gene matches: 3. Germline CDR1 and CDR2: SEHNR and FQNEAQ (reference sequence). The CDR3 coding sequence is TGTGCCAGCAGCTTAGCGACAGGGGAGGACACTGAAGCTTTCTTT. Residues: CASSLATGEDTEAFF. Full variable domain (missing parts from reference TRBV7-9 and TRBJ1-1): DTGVSQNPRHKITKRGQNVTFRCDPISEHNRLYWYRQTLGQGPEFLTYFQNEAQLEKSRLLSDRFSAERPKGSFSTLEIQRTEQGDSAMYLCASSLATGEDTEAFFGQGTRLTVV.

A few counts support this clonotype. This chain connects TRBV27 to TRBJ1-5; D gene ambiguous. CDR1 is MNHEY, CDR2 SMNVEV, per germline (reference sequence). The V and J ends lost 3 bases and 7 bases respectively, with 10 bases between them. The CDR3 contains 13 residues. Here the CDR3 reads CASSFGVQQPQHF. For the CDR3, the DNA is TGTGCCAGCAGTTTCGGGGTACAGCAGCCCCAGCATTTT.

This clonotype was seen more than once but under ten times. The chain has TRBV12-3 or TRBV12-4 and TRBJ2-1; 9 nucleotides match TRBD2. This CDR3 has 21 amino acids. Trimming took 7 bases from V and 3 from J; bases not matched to a gene: 25. The CDR3 loop is CASIPQLLREGPQSSYNEQFF. CDR3 nucleotide sequence: TGTGCCAGCATCCCTCAACTTCTGCGGGAGGGCCCTCAGTCTAGCTACAATGAGCAGTTCTTC.

There are many counts of this clonotype. The genes are TRBV20-1 and TRBJ2-1, with D perhaps matching TRBD1 or TRBD2 (5 bases each). Germline-derived CDR1 and CDR2 are DFQATT and SNEGSKA (reference sequence). This CDR3 is built from 15 residues. Trimming took 6 bases from V and 4 from J, leaving 19 bases between them. CDR3 loop: CSALGTQKGYNEQFF. The CDR3 region has the DNA TGCAGTGCATTAGGGACCCAAAAGGGATACAATGAGCAGTTCTTC.

The CDR3 spells CASSVGLGRASTDTQYF. The CDR3 coding sequence is TGTGCCAGCAGCGTCGGGCTAGGACGTGCTAGCACAGATACGCAGTATTTT. V gene TRBV9 combines with J gene TRBJ2-3; D not resolved. From germline, CDR1 is SGDLS and CDR2 YYNGEE. CDR3 length equals 17 residues. V was clipped by 2 bases and J by 0 bases, with 16 bases between them.

This chain uses TRBV4-3 with TRBJ1-2; no clear D gene. Germline lookup yields CDR1 LGHNA and CDR2 YSLEER. With 3 bases removed from V and 4 bases from J, the gap between germline ends came to 24 bases. The CDR3 is made up of 18 amino acids. CDR3 bases: TGCGCCAGCAGCCACCCCCCGAGTGGCACCACTGAGGGCTATGGCTACACCTTC. Amino acids: CASSHPPSGTTEGYGYTF.

J is TRBJ2-1 and V is TRBV5-6; D gene uncertain. Trimming cost V 1 base and J 7 bases, with 6 bases left between them. The germline V gene has CDR1 SGHDT and CDR2 YYEEEE. This CDR3 has 12 residues. CDR3: CASSLFLNEQFF. CDR3 DNA sequence: TGTGCCAGCAGCTTGTTTTTAAATGAGCAGTTCTTC.